This TCR beta chain appears in the sequencing data of a study of T cell clones after liver transplantation. Across the study: Blood was drawn pre-transplant, before withdrawal, and after full or failed withdrawal.

TCRdb's copy holds only in-frame clones and misses some; the assay was immunoSEQ multiplex PCR. The repertoire has about 74,000 clones, 75% to 85% of them found once; the top ten carry over 0.45%. The germline V gene encodes CDR1 LNHNV and CDR2 YYDKDF (reference sequence). CDR3 length: 14 amino acids. Trimming took 6 bases from V and 0 from J, leaving 9 bases between them. This sequence originates from a human donor who received a liver transplant. The chain is built from TRBV15 and TRBJ1-3, with unresolved D. The sequences come from CD4+ T cells from blood, collected before liver transplant. The CDR3 DNA reads as TGTGCCACCAGTTCACCGCGCTCTGGAAACACCATATATTTT. Its translation: CATSSPRSGNTIYF.